The 26 T cell receptor beta chains reported below all come from one sample, sequenced in a study of T cells in women clearing cervical HPV infection. TCRdb keeps only in-frame clones here, not all; method: immunoSEQ multiplex PCR. The specimen's table records 42,000 or so clones. The sequencing input was blood buffy coat. The receptors originated from a woman aged 18-69 years with a cervical HPV16 infection that either progressed to CIN3+ or cleared (not recorded which).

Turning to this clone: The read is 3 residues too short to cover the CDR3 end, so that end is filled in from the germline J gene. The chain couples TRBV5-6 to TRBJ2-7; a possible D gene is TRBD2 (6 bases). CDR3 length: 15 amino acids. CDR1 is SGHDT, CDR2 YYEEEE, per germline. Trimming removed 3 bases from V and 3 bases from J, with 16 bases in between. CDR3 protein: CASSSTLTSLYEQYF. The sequenced CDR3 bases are TGTGCCAGCAGCTCGACTCTAACTAGCCTCTACGAG.

Concerning this clone itself: The read ends 3 residues early relative to the CDR3; the germline J gene fills the gap. The V call is TRBV30, the J call TRBJ1-4; 8 bases map to TRBD1. J was trimmed by 8 bases and V by 3 bases; bases with no gene match: 5. The CDR3 sequence is 13 residues long. Germline V gives CDR1 GTSNPN, CDR2 SVGIG (reference sequence). Partial CDR3 DNA: TGTGCCTGGAGGGGGACAGGAAGGGAAAAA. Protein: CAWRGTGREK. The entire CDR3 protein is CAWRGTGREKLFF.

Of note for this clone: The CDR3 is cut off 3 residues early in the read; its end comes from the germline J gene. This sequence joins TRBV7-9 and TRBJ2-5, with no clear D. The CDR3 is 13 residues long. With 1 base removed from V and 4 bases from J, the gap between germline ends came to 7 bases. Germline V gene sequence: CDR1 SEHNR, CDR2 FQNEAQ (reference sequence). This chain's CDR3 is CASSLGGVETQYF. CDR3 bases read: TGTGCCAGCAGCTTAGGAGGTGTAGAGACC.

Comment on this clone: Coverage ceases 3 residues before the CDR3 finishes, and the germline J gene fills in the end. V and J are TRBV5-1 and TRBJ1-1; a weak D match, TRBD1 (5 bases). Germline V gene lookup returns CDR1 SGHRS and CDR2 YFSETQ. Trimming left V 4 bases short and J 1 base short, with 14 bases between. This CDR3 is 15 amino acids long. CDR3 DNA, as far as it was read: TGCGCCAGCAGCCCCAGCGAGACAGCGAACACTGAA. Translating it yields CASSPSETANTE. The complete CDR3 protein is CASSPSETANTEAFF.

Details on this clone: The read finishes 3 residues shy of the CDR3 end, and the germline J gene is used to complete it. V is TRBV2 and J is TRBJ2-3; D is unresolved. Deletions cut 7 bases from V and 2 bases from J, with 10 bases between. The V gene's germline CDR1 is SNHLY and CDR2 FYNNEI. The CDR3 loop spans 13 amino acids. The CDR3 protein is CASMNSYTDTQYF. CDR3 DNA, as far as it was read: TGTGCCAGCATGAACAGCTACACAGATACG. Full variable domain (rest looked up from reference TRBV2 and TRBJ2-3): EPEVTQTPSHQVTQMGQEVILRCVPISNHLYFYWYRQILGQKVEFLVSFYNNEISEKSEIFDDQFSVERPDGSNFTLKIRSTKLEDSAMYFCASMNSYTDTQYFGPGTRLTVL.

Concerning this clone itself: The read is 3 residues too short to cover the CDR3 end, so that end is filled in from the germline J gene. This chain connects TRBV5-1 to TRBJ2-1; D possibly corresponds to TRBD2 (6 bases). The CDR3 runs to 14 residues. The V and J ends lost 1 base and 5 bases respectively, with 10 bases between them. CDR1 SGHRS and CDR2 YFSETQ come from the germline V gene. The CDR3 region is CASSLLGEDNEQFF. CDR3 DNA (partial): TGCGCCAGCAGCTTGTTAGGGGAGGACAATGAG.

As to this clone: The sequenced fragment ends 3 residues before the CDR3 boundary, so the rest is inferred from the germline J gene. This chain joins TRBV2 and TRBJ2-1; 7 bases align to TRBD2. The CDR3 contains 15 residues. V lost 7 bases and J lost 0; bases outside the gene matches: 6. CDR1 is SNHLY, CDR2 FYNNEI, per germline. The CDR3 is CASKIRDYSYNEQFF. The sequenced part of the CDR3 DNA is TGTGCCAGCAAGATCCGGGACTACTCCTACAATGAG.

Turning to this clone: Read coverage stops 3 residues before the CDR3 terminus; the germline J gene supplies the remainder. This rearrangement joins TRBV20-1 to TRBJ2-7; 7 bases align to TRBD1. CDR1 is DFQATT, CDR2 SNEGSKA, per germline (reference sequence). The trim removed 4 bases at V and 6 bases at J, leaving 9 bases unmatched. The CDR3 is 13 residues long. The CDR3 protein is CSATGQSGPEQYF. The sequenced CDR3 bases are TGCAGTGCTACGGGACAGTCGGGACCCGAG.

Remarks on this clone: The read ends 3 residues before the CDR3 terminus; that terminus is restored from the germline J gene. V gene TRBV2 combines with J gene TRBJ1-1, with a possible D match to TRBD1 (5 bases). V lost 0 bases to trimming and J lost 4 bases, with 9 bases between them. This CDR3 spans 14 amino acids. CDR1 is SNHLY, CDR2 FYNNEI, per germline. The CDR3 loop is CASSEAGEGTEAFF. Incomplete CDR3 DNA: TGTGCCAGCAGTGAAGCAGGGGAGGGCACTGAA.

As to this clone: The read falls 3 residues short of the CDR3 end, and the missing part is taken from the germline J gene. This sequence joins TRBV10-2 and TRBJ1-4; D gene ambiguous. CDR1 and CDR2 (germline): WSHSY, SAAADI. This CDR3 spans 16 amino acids. The ends were cut back, 1 base at V and 4 bases at J, with 13 bases in the middle. CDR3 sequence: CASSELSVQLNEKLFF. CDR3 bases read: TGCGCCAGCAGTGAGTTATCGGTACAGCTTAATGAAAAA.

A word on this clone: The CDR3 is cut off 3 residues early in the read; its end comes from the germline J gene. This chain joins TRBV5-1 and TRBJ2-5; possible D gene TRBD1, 5 bases. The V end lost 4 bases, the J end lost 7 bases, and 14 bases lay between the germline ends. This CDR3 contains 13 residues. CDR1 is SGHRS, CDR2 YFSETQ, per germline. The sequenced part of the CDR3 DNA is TGCGCCAGCAGCGTTAAGGGGCTGGGGACC. Translating gives CASSVKGLGT. The whole CDR3 reads CASSVKGLGTQYF. Supplemented by reference TRBV5-1 and TRBJ2-5, the full variable domain reads KAGVTQTPRYLIKTRGQQVTLSCSPISGHRSVSWYQQTPGQGLQFLFEYFSETQRNKGNFPGRFSGRQFSNSRSEMNVSTLELGDSALYLCASSVKGLGTQYFGPGTRLLVL.

Details on this clone: The missing CDR3 end, 3 residues past where the read stops, is filled in from the germline J gene. The V call is TRBV19, the J call TRBJ2-1, with 10 bases fitting TRBD2. V shed 7 bases, J shed 9 bases, and the junction held 6 bases outside the gene matches. Germline CDR1 LNHDA, CDR2 SQIVND (reference sequence). The CDR3 has 13 residues. Incomplete CDR3 DNA: TGTGCCAGTAATACCCTAGCGGGGGTTGAG. This codes for CASNTLAGVE. The CDR3 reads in full as CASNTLAGVEQFF. The variable domain in full, with the rest retrieved from reference TRBV19 and TRBJ2-1, is DGGITQSPKYLFRKEGQNVTLSCEQNLNHDAMYWYRQDPGQGLRLIYYSQIVNDFQKGDIAEGYSVSREKKESFPLTVTSAQKNPTAFYLCASNTLAGVEQFFGPGTRLTVL.

Concerning this clone: The read ends 3 residues before the CDR3 terminus; that terminus is restored from the germline J gene. The J gene is TRBJ1-3, the V gene TRBV5-1; tentatively, D is TRBD1 (5 bases). Trimming pared 4 bases from V and 0 bases from J, leaving 11 bases between. The CDR3 is 15 amino acids. Germline V CDR1 and CDR2: SGHRS, YFSETQ. CDR3 DNA (partial): TGCGCCAGCAGCATTGACAGCTACTCTGGAAACACC. This translates into CASSIDSYSGNT. The full CDR3 protein reads CASSIDSYSGNTIYF.

Remarks on this clone: The read terminates 3 residues ahead of where the CDR3 ends, so the germline J gene completes it. The chain carries TRBV23-1 and TRBJ2-2, with a weak D call TRBD1 (6 bases). TRBV23-1 is an open reading frame, and its role is uncertain. V was cut by 7 bases and J by 3 bases, with 12 bases left in between. CDR3 length: 14 amino acids. The covered CDR3 bases are TGCGCCAGCACGCACAGGGTACACACCGGGGAG. Its translation is CASTHRVHTGE. The CDR3 as a whole reads CASTHRVHTGELFF.

To note about this clone: From the germline J gene comes the end of the CDR3, since the read stops 3 residues before it. The chain recombines TRBV18 with TRBJ2-2; the match to TRBD1 covers 7 bases. CDR3 length: 15 residues. CDR1 and CDR2 (germline): KGHSH, LQKENI. V lost 2 bases and J lost 6; bases outside the gene matches: 6. The sequenced part of the CDR3 DNA is TGTGCCAGCTCACCATCCGGGACAGTAGCCGGGGAG. Residues: CASSPSGTVAGE. The whole CDR3 is CASSPSGTVAGELFF.

In regard to this clone: The CDR3 is cut off 3 residues early in the read; its end comes from the germline J gene. V usage is TRBV19 and J usage is TRBJ1-4, with 8 bases that match TRBD1. Germline CDR1 LNHDA, CDR2 SQIVND (reference sequence). Trimming cost V 3 bases and J 4 bases; bases outside gene matches: 1. The CDR3 has 14 amino acids. CDR3 DNA, as far as it was read: TGTGCCAGTAGTATGGGGACAGGTAATGAAAAA. Translated: CASSMGTGNEK. The whole CDR3 sequence is CASSMGTGNEKLFF.

As concerns this clone: The sequenced fragment ends 3 residues before the CDR3 boundary, so the rest is inferred from the germline J gene. The chain recombines TRBV6-1 with TRBJ1-4, with a possible D match to TRBD1 (6 bases). Trimming took 4 bases from V and 5 from J, leaving 17 bases between them. Germline-derived CDR1 and CDR2 are MNHNS and SASEGT. The CDR3 spans 16 residues. The CDR3 reads CASSGRNRDGNEKLFF. The sequenced CDR3 bases are TGTGCCAGCAGTGGTAGAAACAGGGACGGCAATGAAAAA.

This CDR3 reads CASSSGQSTDTQYF. The sequenced part of the CDR3 DNA is TGCGCCAGCAGCTCGGGACAGTCCACAGATACG. This sequence joins TRBV5-1 and TRBJ2-3; TRBD1 agrees at 7 bases. The DNA ends 3 residues before the CDR3 does, and the rest of the CDR3 is filled in from the germline J gene. The CDR3 runs 14 residues. J was trimmed by 2 bases and V by 3 bases; bases with no gene match: 3. CDR1 is SGHRS and CDR2 is YFSETQ in the germline V gene.

As regards this clone: Coverage ceases 3 residues before the CDR3 finishes, and the germline J gene fills in the end. J is TRBJ1-3 and V is TRBV5-1, with no clear D. CDR1 and CDR2 (germline): SGHRS, YFSETQ. The V end lost 4 bases, the J end lost 0 bases, and 5 bases lay between the germline ends. CDR3 length: 13 residues. The CDR3 bases that were read are TGCGCCAGCAGCCAGGACTCTGGAAACACC. This codes for CASSQDSGNT. The entire CDR3 protein reads CASSQDSGNTIYF.

With respect to this clone: The read ends 3 residues early relative to the CDR3; the germline J gene fills the gap. This chain uses TRBV19 with TRBJ1-5; D gene uncertain. Trimming removed 6 bases from V and 3 bases from J, with 9 bases in between. This CDR3 is built from 13 residues. CDR1 and CDR2 from the germline V gene are LNHDA and SQIVND (reference sequence). The part of the CDR3 DNA that was read is TGTGCCAGTAGACTCTCTCCCAATCAGCCC. Translating it yields CASRLSPNQP. The entire CDR3 protein reads CASRLSPNQPQHF. The complete variable domain, with remaining parts taken from reference TRBV19 and TRBJ1-5, reads DGGITQSPKYLFRKEGQNVTLSCEQNLNHDAMYWYRQDPGQGLRLIYYSQIVNDFQKGDIAEGYSVSREKKESFPLTVTSAQKNPTAFYLCASRLSPNQPQHFGDGTRLSIL.

Remarks on this clone: The missing CDR3 end, 3 residues past where the read stops, is filled in from the germline J gene. The V and J genes are TRBV5-1 and TRBJ2-7; possible D gene TRBD1, 6 bases. V lost 3 bases and J 4 bases, leaving 17 bases between the germline ends. The CDR3 has 15 residues. Germline V CDR1 and CDR2: SGHRS, YFSETQ. The sequenced CDR3 bases are TGCGCCAGCAGCTCGGACAGAGCTTCTTTTTACGAG. Its translation is CASSSDRASFYE. In full, the CDR3 is CASSSDRASFYEQYF.

Details on this clone: The read ends 3 residues early relative to the CDR3; the germline J gene fills the gap. This chain uses TRBV5-6 with TRBJ2-1; 9 bases are shared with TRBD1. CDR3 length equals 14 residues. CDR1 is SGHDT and CDR2 is YYEEEE in the germline V gene. V lost 4 bases and J lost 9; bases outside the gene matches: 8. The CDR3 reads CASSPWDRAVEQFF. Incomplete CDR3 DNA: TGTGCCAGCAGCCCTTGGGACAGGGCAGTTGAG.

In the case of this clone: The read finishes 3 residues shy of the CDR3 end, and the germline J gene is used to complete it. V usage is TRBV29-1 and J usage is TRBJ2-1; the D gene could be TRBD1 or TRBD2 (5 bases each). V dropped 5 bases and J dropped 6 bases, with 17 bases sitting between them. Germline assignment: CDR1 SQVTM and CDR2 ANQGSEA. The CDR3 is 14 amino acids. The CDR3 bases that were read are TGCAGCGTTCTGTTCAATTCGAGGGGCAATGAG. This gives the protein CSVLFNSRGNE. The whole CDR3 sequence is CSVLFNSRGNEQFF.

Of note for this clone: The read comes to an end 3 residues before the CDR3 does, leaving the germline J gene to fill in the end. The chain uses TRBV20-1 and TRBJ2-1; 9 positions agree with TRBD2. Trimming removed 3 bases from V and 7 bases from J; junction bases left unmatched: 10. This CDR3 region has 15 residues. Germline V gives CDR1 DFQATT, CDR2 SNEGSKA (reference sequence). CDR3 bases read: TGCAGTGCTAGGGTCCGCGGGGGGGCCGTAAATGAG. Encoded protein: CSARVRGGAVNE. The entire CDR3 reads CSARVRGGAVNEQFF.

As concerns this clone: The read terminates 3 residues before the CDR3 end, so the remaining end is supplied by the germline J gene. The V call is TRBV7-6, the J call TRBJ2-5; D may be TRBD1 (5 bases). The CDR3 consists of 11 residues. Looked up from germline, CDR1 is SGHVS and CDR2 is FNYEAQ. Trimming removed 5 bases at V and 5 bases at J, with 6 bases between. CDR3 bases read: TGTGCCAGCAGCGGGGCCGAGACC. Translated: CASSGAET. The entire CDR3 is CASSGAETQYF.

About this clone itself: Read coverage stops 3 residues before the CDR3 terminus; the germline J gene supplies the remainder. The chain carries TRBV7-9 and TRBJ2-3; a possible D gene is TRBD2 (5 bases). The germline V gene has CDR1 SEHNR and CDR2 FQNEAQ (reference sequence). V was cut by 3 bases and J by 8 bases, with 15 bases left in between. The CDR3 is 14 amino acids. This chain's CDR3 is CASSLGGSMGTQYF. The part of the CDR3 DNA that was read is TGTGCCAGCAGCTTGGGCGGGTCGATGGGTACG.